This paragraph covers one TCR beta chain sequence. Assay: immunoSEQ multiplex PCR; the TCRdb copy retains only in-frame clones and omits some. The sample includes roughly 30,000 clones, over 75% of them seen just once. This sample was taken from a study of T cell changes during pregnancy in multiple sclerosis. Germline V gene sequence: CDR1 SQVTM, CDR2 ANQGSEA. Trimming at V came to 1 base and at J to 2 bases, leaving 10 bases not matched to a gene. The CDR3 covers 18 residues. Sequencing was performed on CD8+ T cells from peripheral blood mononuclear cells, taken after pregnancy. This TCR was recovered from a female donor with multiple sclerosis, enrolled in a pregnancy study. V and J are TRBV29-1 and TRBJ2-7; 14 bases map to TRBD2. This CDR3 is CSVEGLGLAGEGTYEQYF. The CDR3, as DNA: TGCAGCGTTGAAGGCTTGGGACTAGCGGGAGAGGGGACCTACGAGCAGTACTTC.